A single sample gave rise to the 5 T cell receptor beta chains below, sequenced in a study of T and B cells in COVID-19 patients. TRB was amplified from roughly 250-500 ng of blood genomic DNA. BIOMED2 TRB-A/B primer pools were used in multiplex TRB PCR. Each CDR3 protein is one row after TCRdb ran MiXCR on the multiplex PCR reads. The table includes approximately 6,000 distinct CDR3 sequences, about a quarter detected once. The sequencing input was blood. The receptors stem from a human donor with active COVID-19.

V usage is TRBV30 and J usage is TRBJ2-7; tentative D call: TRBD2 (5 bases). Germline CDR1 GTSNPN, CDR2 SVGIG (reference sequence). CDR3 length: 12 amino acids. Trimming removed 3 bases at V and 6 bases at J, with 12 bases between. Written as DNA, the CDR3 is TGTGCCTGGAGGGGGAGAGAACGCGAGCAGTACTTC. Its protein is CAWRGREREQYF.

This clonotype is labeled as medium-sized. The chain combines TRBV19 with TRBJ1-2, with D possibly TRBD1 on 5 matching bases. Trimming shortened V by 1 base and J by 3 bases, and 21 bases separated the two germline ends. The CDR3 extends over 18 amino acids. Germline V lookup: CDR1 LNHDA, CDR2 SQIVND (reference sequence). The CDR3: CASSIVGGVSLEDYGYTF. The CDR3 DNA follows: TGTGCCAGTAGTATAGTCGGGGGGGTTTCGTTAGAGGACTATGGCTACACCTTC.

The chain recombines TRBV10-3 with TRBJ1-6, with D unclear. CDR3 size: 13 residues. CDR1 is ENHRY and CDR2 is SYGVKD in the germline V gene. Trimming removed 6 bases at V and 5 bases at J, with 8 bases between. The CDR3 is CAIRMQDNSPLHF. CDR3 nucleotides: TGTGCCATCAGAATGCAGGATAATTCACCCCTCCACTTT.

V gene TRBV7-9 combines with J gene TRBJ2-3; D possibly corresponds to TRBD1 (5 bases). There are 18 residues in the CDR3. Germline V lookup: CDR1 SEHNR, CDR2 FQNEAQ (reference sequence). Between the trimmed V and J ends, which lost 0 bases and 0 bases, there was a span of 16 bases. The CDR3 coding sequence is TGTGCCAGCAGCTTAGCGCTAATTGTGACAGTAAGCACAGATACGCAGTATTTT. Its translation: CASSLALIVTVSTDTQYF.

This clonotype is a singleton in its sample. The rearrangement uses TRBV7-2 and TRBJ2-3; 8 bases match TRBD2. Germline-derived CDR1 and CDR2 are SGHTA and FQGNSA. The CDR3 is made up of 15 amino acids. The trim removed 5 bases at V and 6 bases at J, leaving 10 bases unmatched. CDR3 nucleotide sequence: TGTGCCAGCAGCCTACACAGCGGGGGAGGGGATACGCAGTATTTT. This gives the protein CASSLHSGGGDTQYF. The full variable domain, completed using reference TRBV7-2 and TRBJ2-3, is GAGVSQSPSNKVTEKGKDVELRCDPISGHTALYWYRQSLGQGLEFLIYFQGNSAPDKSGLPSDRFSAERTGGSVSTLTIQRTQQEDSAVYLCASSLHSGGGDTQYFGPGTRLTVL.